This T cell receptor beta chain was sequenced during a study of blood T cell repertoires in COVID-19. Study overall: Sites across the United States, Italy and Spain contributed samples from acute and convalescent COVID-19.

V was shortened by 9 bases and J by 14 bases, with 29 bases between the two germline ends. There are 15 residues in the CDR3. Germline V gives CDR1 SNHLY, CDR2 FYNNEI. Which cohort a participant joined came from the clinical history participants gave. As originally analysed: Amplification with reference gene primers provided the estimates of nucleated cell counts. Generated by immunoSEQ multiplex PCR, the TCRdb table keeps only in-frame clones and is missing some. V, J and clone size were drawn from that table, and D and trimming were deduced from the DNA. The data contain around 380,000 clones, more than 75% of them seen just once; the ten biggest clones take up approximately 1.2%.

Sequencing used PBMCs or T cells enriched from blood (not recorded which). The chain couples TRBV2 to TRBJ2-4; tentatively, D is TRBD1 (6 bases). The TCR sequence derives from a man aged 25 to 40 who had recovered from COVID-19. DNA for the CDR3: TGTGCCAGTAGTTTATTAGGGACAACTGGTACCTTGAAGTACTTC. This gives the protein CASSLLGTTGTLKYF.